The 20 T cell receptor beta chains presented below share a single source sample, sequenced in a study of post-analysis software for immune sequencing data. Study observations and caveats: With TRBV5-6, TRBV5-1 and TRBV20-1 included, about five TRBV segments were more frequent in patients than in controls.

What these receptors recognize is not known. Carried by the TCR beta cDNA libraries were unique molecular identifiers. TCRdb redid the calling of the PCR reads with MiXCR, one entry per CDR3 protein. The sample has about 620,000 distinct CDR3 sequences, roughly 45% seen once; the top ten hold 1.7%. The sequencing sample was made of blood. The receptors were sampled from a girl aged 10-17 years with multiple sclerosis.

This chain joins TRBV12-3 or TRBV12-4 and TRBJ1-2; D may be TRBD1 (5 bases). V lost 5 bases, J lost 2 bases, and 21 bases lay in between. This CDR3 is 17 amino acids long. CDR3 region: CASSLPTGGTDNYGYTF. The CDR3 bases are TGTGCCAGCAGTCTACCCACCGGCGGGACGGACAACTATGGCTACACCTTC.

In this sample, this clonotype turned up a few times. V and J are TRBV2 and TRBJ2-7; D is possibly TRBD1 (6 bases). Trimming stripped 6 bases from V and 2 bases from J, with 11 bases between. Germline values: CDR1 SNHLY, CDR2 FYNNEI. The CDR3 is 13 residues long. DNA for the CDR3: TGTGCCAGCAGGAAGGACAGTACCTACGAGCAGTACTTC. Its protein is CASRKDSTYEQYF.

This clonotype was seen a few times. The chain combines TRBV11-2 with TRBJ2-1; weak D call: TRBD2 (5 bases). Deletions cut 5 bases from V and 9 bases from J, with 14 bases between. Germline-derived CDR1 and CDR2 are SGHAT and FQNNGV. CDR3 size: 13 residues. CDR3 sequence: CASSHGARGEQFF. The CDR3 region has the DNA TGTGCCAGCAGCCACGGCGCTCGGGGTGAGCAGTTCTTC.

This clonotype occurred a few times. J is TRBJ1-2 and V is TRBV29-1; 8 bases align to TRBD1. This CDR3 is 17 amino acids long. V lost 4 bases, J lost 2 bases, and 15 bases stayed unmatched. The germline V gene encodes CDR1 SQVTM and CDR2 ANQGSEA. The CDR3, as DNA: TGCAGCGTTGCGGCTGATAACCCGGGACAGGTGAACTATGGCTACACCTTC. Protein sequence: CSVAADNPGQVNYGYTF. The full variable domain, completed using reference TRBV29-1 and TRBJ1-2, is SAVISQKPSRDICQRGTSLTIQCQVDSQVTMMFWYRQQPGQSLTLIATANQGSEATYESGFVIDKFPISRPNLTFSTLTVSNMSPEDSSIYLCSVAADNPGQVNYGYTFGSGTRLTVV.

This clonotype was counted only a few times. This sequence joins TRBV27 and TRBJ1-4, with a possible D match to TRBD1 (5 bases). The germline V gene has CDR1 MNHEY and CDR2 SMNVEV (reference sequence). This CDR3 contains 16 residues. The V end lost 1 base, the J end lost 2 bases, and 11 bases lay between the germline ends. CDR3 loop: CASSLLMGLTNEKLFF. The CDR3 region has the DNA TGTGCCAGCAGTTTATTAATGGGGCTGACTAATGAAAAACTGTTTTTT.

The V and J genes are TRBV29-1 and TRBJ1-1, with D perhaps TRBD1 (5 bases). Per the germline V gene, CDR1 is SQVTM and CDR2 is ANQGSEA. This CDR3 contains 12 residues. V was clipped by 4 bases and J by 1 base, with 7 bases between them. This chain's CDR3 is CSVAGRNTEAFF. In nucleotides, the CDR3 is TGCAGCGTTGCGGGACGGAACACTGAAGCTTTCTTT. The whole variable domain, remainder taken from reference TRBV29-1 and TRBJ1-1, is SAVISQKPSRDICQRGTSLTIQCQVDSQVTMMFWYRQQPGQSLTLIATANQGSEATYESGFVIDKFPISRPNLTFSTLTVSNMSPEDSSIYLCSVAGRNTEAFFGQGTRLTVV.

This rearrangement joins TRBV5-1 to TRBJ2-1; no clear D. The CDR3 runs to 16 residues. V lost 10 bases and J lost 0, with 20 bases in between. Germline V gene lookup returns CDR1 SGHRS and CDR2 YFSETQ. The CDR3 coding sequence is TGCGCCCCTCCCGTAGTGTCGCGTCACTCCTACAATGAGCAGTTCTTC. Its translation is CAPPVVSRHSYNEQFF.

This rearrangement joins TRBV12-3 or TRBV12-4 to TRBJ1-4, with 9 positions matching TRBD1. Germline trimming cut 1 base from V and 7 bases from J; bases unmatched to any gene: 10. The CDR3 consists of 17 residues. CDR3 in DNA: TGTGCCAGCAGTTTAGGGGACAGGGCATTCTTTTTTGAAAAACTGTTTTTT. Amino acid sequence: CASSLGDRAFFFEKLFF.

The gene calls are TRBV5-1 and TRBJ2-3; D call uncertain. Deletions cut 5 bases from V and 4 bases from J, with 8 bases between. The germline V gene has CDR1 SGHRS and CDR2 YFSETQ. The length of the CDR3 is 12 residues. The CDR3 sequence: CASRKRSDTQYF. CDR3 nucleotides: TGCGCCAGCAGAAAGAGATCAGATACGCAGTATTTT.

As for this clonotype: Compared with germline, one end of the junction differs, possibly owing to a read error. The chain is built from TRBV6-5 and TRBJ2-1; no definite D call. In germline, CDR1 is MNHEY, CDR2 SVGAGI. The CDR3 spans 9 residues. The CDR3 loop is CASSSQSVF. For the CDR3, the DNA is TGTGCCAGCAGTTCCCAGTCTGTCTTC.

A few counts support this clonotype. The chain joins TRBV5-1 to TRBJ1-5, with D hard to call. The CDR3 contains 13 residues. Germline-derived CDR1 and CDR2 are SGHRS and YFSETQ. With 0 bases removed from V and 7 bases from J, the gap between germline ends came to 8 bases. This chain's CDR3 is CASSLDPQQPQHF. CDR3 bases: TGCGCCAGCAGCTTGGACCCACAACAGCCCCAGCATTTT.

A few counts support this clonotype. The rearrangement joins TRBV6-6 to TRBJ2-7; a possible D gene is TRBD1 (6 bases). The V end lost 6 bases, the J end lost 0 bases, and 12 bases lay between the germline ends. The CDR3 totals 14 residues. CDR1 is MNHNY and CDR2 is SVGAGI in the germline V gene (reference sequence). CDR3 bases: TGTGCCAGCAGCACCCAAGGGGGCTCCTACGAGCAGTACTTC. This translates into CASSTQGGSYEQYF.

V is TRBV2 and J is TRBJ2-7, with unresolved D. The CDR3 covers 11 residues. V lost 7 bases to trimming and J lost 4 bases, with 8 bases between them. Per the germline V gene, CDR1 is SNHLY and CDR2 is FYNNEI. The CDR3 sequence is CASTYSYEQYF. DNA of the CDR3: TGTGCCAGCACCTACTCATACGAGCAGTACTTC.

This clonotype has ten or more counts. This sequence joins TRBV20-1 and TRBJ1-1; TRBD1 matches 7 bases. The J segment lost 6 bases and the V segment lost 5 bases, leaving 6 bases of the junction unmatched. Germline loops: CDR1 DFQATT, CDR2 SNEGSKA (reference sequence). The CDR3 extends over 12 amino acids. Here the CDR3 DNA reads TGCAGTGCTGCCAGGGGGGACTCTGAAGCTTTCTTT. Its protein is CSAARGDSEAFF.

This rearrangement joins TRBV7-9 to TRBJ2-6, with a possible D match to TRBD1 (5 bases). Trimming removed 4 bases at V and 4 bases at J, with 17 bases between. Germline CDR1 and CDR2: SEHNR and FQNEAQ (reference sequence). The CDR3 runs 17 residues. The chain's CDR3 is CASSSPTQGAGANVLTF. Written as DNA, the CDR3 is TGTGCCAGCAGCTCTCCCACCCAGGGTGCGGGGGCCAACGTCCTGACTTTC.

This clonotype was seen a handful of times. The chain is built from TRBV5-5 and TRBJ2-1, with 11 bases aligning to TRBD2. CDR1 is SGHKS, CDR2 YYEKEE, per germline (reference sequence). The CDR3 is 15 residues long. With V trimmed by 4 bases and J by 6 bases, 6 bases remained unmatched. The CDR3 sequence is CASSPGTSGLNEQFF. The CDR3 DNA follows: TGTGCCAGCAGCCCAGGGACTAGCGGTCTCAATGAGCAGTTCTTC.

This clonotype came up a few times. The chain carries TRBV24-1 and TRBJ1-5; the D gene is possibly TRBD1 (6 bases). This CDR3 contains 14 residues. The ends were cut back, 5 bases at V and 5 bases at J, with 12 bases in the middle. Germline V gene lookup returns CDR1 KGHDR and CDR2 SFDVKD. Here the CDR3 DNA reads TGTGCCACCAGTGTAAGGGGGACGGATCAGCCCCAGCATTTT. Protein product: CATSVRGTDQPQHF.

V usage is TRBV2 and J usage is TRBJ1-1; 8 bases map to TRBD1. J lost 2 bases, V lost 6 bases, and 8 bases had no gene match. Germline values: CDR1 SNHLY, CDR2 FYNNEI. The CDR3 consists of 15 residues. The CDR3 spells CASRDHTGGNTEAFF. CDR3 nucleotides: TGTGCCAGCAGAGATCACACAGGGGGAAACACTGAAGCTTTCTTT.

The rearrangement uses TRBV7-2 and TRBJ2-1; weak D call: TRBD1 (5 bases). Germline V CDR1 and CDR2: SGHTA, FQGNSA. The V end was cut by 1 base, the J end by 7 bases, with 11 bases between. This CDR3 is built from 14 residues. The CDR3 sequence: CASSLEQAVNEQFF. In DNA, the CDR3 is TGTGCCAGCAGCTTAGAACAGGCTGTGAATGAGCAGTTCTTC.

This clonotype was seen a handful of times. This chain joins TRBV24-1 and TRBJ2-3; no reliable D call. The CDR3 runs 12 residues. Germline CDR1 KGHDR, CDR2 SFDVKD. Between the trimmed V and J ends, which lost 4 bases and 2 bases, there was a span of 3 bases. The CDR3 region is CATSDITDTQYF. CDR3 nucleotide sequence: TGTGCCACCAGTGACATCACAGATACGCAGTATTTT.